This T cell receptor (beta chain) was retrieved from a study of radiotherapy plus CTLA-4 blockade in lung cancer. In the study overall: Objective responses occurred in around 18% of patients; about 34% had disease control.

Points from the study as a whole: Peripheral blood showed expansion of tumor-derived TCR clones after radiotherapy and ipilimumab.

With ipilimumab providing CTLA-4 blockade, focal radiation was administered to patients who had chemo-refractory metastatic non-small-cell lung cancer. Sequencing was performed with immunoSEQ multiplex PCR; in TCRdb, only in-frame clones are kept and a portion is missing. The sample records 62,000 or so clones, roughly 78% being singletons. This clone was detected only a few times. The antigen is unknown. This CDR3 is built from 11 residues. CDR1 SGDLS and CDR2 YYNGEE come from the germline V gene. Trimming took 1 base from V and 10 from J, leaving 8 bases between them. The chain recombines TRBV9 with TRBJ1-2; D is unresolved. The sequence derives from a human donor with non-small cell lung cancer who had a complete response to radiotherapy plus ipilimumab. Material: peripheral blood, obtained from a patient treated with radiotherapy plus ipilimumab. The CDR3 region is CASSVMGAYTF. CDR3 DNA: TGTGCCAGCAGCGTAATGGGTGCCTACACCTTC.